Listed below are T cell receptor beta chains from one sample, sequenced in a study of T cells expressing NK-cell markers. TCRdb re-called the 5' RACE reads; every CDR3 protein appears as one record, without DNA. This sample carries around 380,000 distinct CDR3 sequences, with 9.5% to 12% going to the ten biggest clones. Sequencing was done on a sample of blood T cells: a sorted CD56 or NKG2C T cell subset, CD4+ or CD8+ T cells, or bulk PBMC T cells (not recorded which). These receptors all stem from a woman between 50 and 59 years old in good health. Each CDR3 is given with its conserved first and last residue.

V gene	J gene	CDR3 protein
TRBV7-6	TRBJ2-5	CASSSRGSSGISDQETQYF
TRBV11-2	TRBJ2-5	CASSLGRGLAGAVGETQYF
TRBV6-5	TRBJ2-1	CASSYQAGNNEQFF
TRBV18	TRBJ2-5	CASSPQSGSRETQYF
TRBV5-1	TRBJ2-7	CASSLKASGGSYEQYF
TRBV29-1	TRBJ2-7	CSVMAFSYEQYF
TRBV4-1	TRBJ2-5	CASSQDPGLWETQYF
TRBV20-1	TRBJ2-3	CSAPQGAYSDTQYF
TRBV5-5	TRBJ2-7	CASSPGDILGEQYF
TRBV3-1	TRBJ2-4	CASSQGSVAKNIQYF
TRBV24-1	TRBJ2-1	CATSDRTGGGIVGQFF
TRBV10-3	TRBJ2-1	CAIGDTSDNEQFF
TRBV6-1	TRBJ1-3	CASNLDRANSGNTIYF
TRBV12-3/TRBV12-4	TRBJ2-2	CASSFKAGGYTGELFF
TRBV27	TRBJ1-2	CASRSGALSNYGYTF
TRBV7-9	TRBJ2-5	CASSAGLGFRETQYF
TRBV11-3	TRBJ2-2	CASSFSRRDTGELFF
TRBV29-1	TRBJ2-1	CSVGTQSSYNEQFF
TRBV13	TRBJ2-1	CASRRGLAGGPNEQFF
TRBV5-5	TRBJ1-6	CASSLDFLSSPLHF
TRBV11-3	TRBJ2-2	CASSFTPGGHNTGELFF
TRBV18	TRBJ2-3	CASSPSGRRGTDTQYF
TRBV11-2	TRBJ2-7	CASSFLSMGEQYF
TRBV27	TRBJ2-1	CASSLLFSSDEQFF
TRBV7-8	TRBJ2-1	CASSLAGLAGYNEQFF
TRBV12-3/TRBV12-4	TRBJ2-7	CASSDTGTPSGEQYF
TRBV12-3/TRBV12-4	TRBJ2-2	CASSRDGGELFF